A single sample gave rise to the 15 T cell receptor beta chains below, sequenced in a study of OX40 agonist ivuxolimab in advanced cancers. Sequencing used immunoSEQ multiplex PCR; TCRdb keeps in-frame clones, though not all of them. The sample yields tens of thousands of clones, approximately 80% seen once. The starting material was CD4+ or CD8+ T cells sorted from blood, obtained in a trial of the OX40 agonist ivuxolimab. Receptors originate from an adult with an advanced solid tumor such as melanoma, head and neck, liver or kidney cancer.

This clone was recorded once. The chain carries TRBV29-1 and TRBJ2-5; 10 bases match TRBD1. Trimming removed 7 bases from V and 4 bases from J; junction bases left unmatched: 9. Germline-derived CDR1 and CDR2 are SQVTM and ANQGSEA. The CDR3 is 14 residues long. CDR3 DNA: TGCAGCGCCTGTAGACAGGGGGCGGGAGAGACCCAGTACTTC. It codes for CSACRQGAGETQYF.

The chain combines TRBV27 with TRBJ2-5; D is ambiguous. Germline V gene sequence: CDR1 MNHEY, CDR2 SMNVEV (reference sequence). The CDR3 runs to 15 residues. With 5 bases removed from V and 9 bases from J, the gap between germline ends came to 22 bases. This CDR3 reads CASSPYSGLLQSQYF. The CDR3 DNA is TGTGCCAGCAGTCCCTATTCAGGCCTACTACAGTCCCAGTACTTC.

V and J are TRBV10-3 and TRBJ1-1; D is ambiguous. The germline gives CDR1 ENHRY, CDR2 SYGVKD. The CDR3 totals 14 residues. V lost 6 bases to trimming and J lost 4 bases, with 15 bases between them. CDR3 sequence (DNA): TGTGCCATCAGCTTGGGCCAAGGGAGCACTGAAGCTTTCTTT. Protein: CAISLGQGSTEAFF.

The count of this clone is one. The chain links TRBV5-1 to TRBJ1-2; possibly TRBD1 for D (5 bases). V was trimmed by 7 bases and J by 4 bases, leaving 20 bases between them. Germline loops: CDR1 SGHRS, CDR2 YFSETQ. The CDR3 totals 15 residues. The CDR3 nucleotides are TGCGCCAGCGGACTACAGGTGGCGATGGGCTATGGCTACACCTTC. It specifies CASGLQVAMGYGYTF.

This chain links TRBV14 with TRBJ2-1; D unresolved. The CDR3 is 12 residues long. Deletions cut 3 bases from V and 6 bases from J, with 6 bases between. Per the germline V gene, CDR1 is SGHDN and CDR2 is FVKESK. CDR3 in DNA: TGTGCCAGCAGCCATCTTGGCAATGAGCAGTTCTTC. It is translated as CASSHLGNEQFF.

The genes are TRBV28 and TRBJ1-2, with D maybe TRBD1 (6 bases). This CDR3 region has 15 residues. Per germline, CDR1 MDHEN and CDR2 SYDVKM. V was trimmed by 6 bases and J by 7 bases, leaving 21 bases between them. The CDR3 region has the DNA TGTGCCAGCAGCACGGGCAGGGGCTTAGGGGGTGGCTACACCTTC. Its protein is CASSTGRGLGGGYTF.

The V and J genes are TRBV7-9 and TRBJ2-2; weak D call: TRBD2 (5 bases). CDR3 length: 17 residues. CDR1 is SEHNR and CDR2 is FQNEAQ in the germline V gene (reference sequence). V dropped 5 bases and J dropped 5 bases, with 21 bases sitting between them. The CDR3 nucleotides are TGTGCCAGCAGCCCGACTACCCGCCTAGGAGGAACCGGGGAGCTGTTTTTT. Translation gives CASSPTTRLGGTGELFF. Full variable domain (outside the CDR3, taken from reference TRBV7-9 and TRBJ2-2): DTGVSQNPRHKITKRGQNVTFRCDPISEHNRLYWYRQTLGQGPEFLTYFQNEAQLEKSRLLSDRFSAERPKGSFSTLEIQRTEQGDSAMYLCASSPTTRLGGTGELFFGEGSRLTVL.

The genes are TRBV11-2 and TRBJ2-5; no firm D call. Trimming left V 1 base short and J 4 bases short, with 7 bases between. Germline values: CDR1 SGHAT, CDR2 FQNNGV. The CDR3 has 13 amino acids. The CDR3 DNA is TGTGCCAGCAGCTTAGGTGTGGGAGAGACCCAGTACTTC. It specifies CASSLGVGETQYF.

The V and J genes are TRBV5-1 and TRBJ2-1; unclear D gene. V dropped 0 bases and J dropped 1 base, with 11 bases sitting between them. This CDR3 is built from 16 residues. Germline assignment: CDR1 SGHRS and CDR2 YFSETQ. This CDR3 is CASSLGVGNSYNEQFF. The CDR3, as DNA: TGCGCCAGCAGCTTGGGGGTAGGTAATTCCTACAATGAGCAGTTCTTC.

The genes are TRBV28 and TRBJ2-2; 11 positions match TRBD2. Germline CDR1 MDHEN, CDR2 SYDVKM. The CDR3 is 14 amino acids. Trimming at V came to 11 bases and at J to 7 bases, leaving 9 bases not matched to a gene. The CDR3, as DNA: TGTGCCGGAAGGACTAGCGGGTCTAGCGGGGAGCTGTTTTTT. Its protein product is CAGRTSGSSGELFF.

The chain carries TRBV5-4 and TRBJ2-3; TRBD1 matches at 10 bases. There are 15 residues in the CDR3. The junction had 6 bases not matched to a gene; V was cut back by 5 bases and J by 3 bases. The V gene's germline CDR1 is SGHNT and CDR2 YYREEE (reference sequence). In nucleotides, the CDR3 is TGTGCCAGCAGGCTGACAGGGGGCGCGACAGATACGCAGTATTTT. As protein: CASRLTGGATDTQYF.

CDR3 nucleotides: TGTGCCAGCAGTATGGGGGGAAGCACAGATACGCAGTATTTT. Translation gives CASSMGGSTDTQYF. The chain is built from TRBV6-4 and TRBJ2-3; weak D call: TRBD2 (6 bases). The CDR3 consists of 14 residues. Trimming cost V 5 bases and J 0 bases, with 9 bases left between them. Germline CDR1 and CDR2: MRHNA and SNTAGT.

The V call is TRBV28, the J call TRBJ1-4, with 8 bases matching TRBD1. Trimming removed 6 bases from V and 0 bases from J; junction bases left unmatched: 6. The CDR3 has 16 residues. Per the germline V gene, CDR1 is MDHEN and CDR2 is SYDVKM. The CDR3 is CASSQTGAATNEKLFF. The CDR3 DNA is TGTGCCAGCAGCCAGACAGGGGCGGCAACTAATGAAAAACTGTTTTTT.

This clone was detected a few times. The rearrangement uses TRBV4-1 and TRBJ1-2; 8 nucleotides agree with TRBD1. CDR3 size: 13 residues. The V and J ends lost 4 bases and 8 bases, in that order; junction bases with no gene match: 6. Germline CDR1 and CDR2: MGHRA and YSYEKL. DNA for the CDR3: TGCGCCAGCAGCCCCCGGACAGGGTACGGCTACACCTTC. It specifies CASSPRTGYGYTF.

The chain carries TRBV2 and TRBJ2-1; D remains unclear. CDR3 length: 15 residues. Between the trimmed V and J ends, which lost 7 bases and 8 bases, there was a span of 21 bases. The V gene's germline CDR1 is SNHLY and CDR2 FYNNEI. CDR3 protein: CASTSMGWVGDEQFF. Here the CDR3 DNA reads TGTGCCAGCACCTCCATGGGTTGGGTGGGCGATGAGCAGTTCTTC.